The 12 T cell receptor beta chains below all came from one sample that was sequenced in a study of shared clonotypes between healthy human individuals (dated by TCRdb to between 2020 and 2021). CD8 naive samples were CD45RO-negative cells positively selected for CCR7, giving a CD45RA+CCR7+ population that excluded TemRA cells. Receptors were amplified or captured by the immunoSEQ multiplex PCR assay. Entries here come from immuneACCESS through TCRdb and include only in-frame sequences with V and J called. Some clones fail to appear in such tables; in the studies checked, an unresolved V gene covers under half of the shortfall, and the cause of the remainder is unknown. The sample table holds around 2,100,000 clones, of which roughly 94% were seen once. The top ten constitute under 1.5% of the sample. Sequenced: naive CD8+ T cells sorted from blood. The sample's cell subset or site label is to be understood as: CD45RA+CCR7+. The source is a young man in good health.

This chain connects TRBV6-6 to TRBJ2-3; D unclear. The CDR3 spans 16 residues. Germline V CDR1 and CDR2: MNHNY, SVGAGI (reference sequence). The V and J ends lost 0 bases and 2 bases respectively, with 12 bases between them. CDR3 sequence reads: CASSYSGDPLTDTQYF. Here the CDR3 DNA reads TGTGCCAGCAGTTACTCTGGCGATCCTCTCACAGATACGCAGTATTTT.

This clone has just a few counts. The same CDR3 can be traced to other DNA sequences in this sample. The chain is built from TRBV9 and TRBJ2-7; D is perhaps TRBD1 or TRBD2 (6 bases each). The CDR3 spans 14 residues. Trimming removed 0 bases from V and 3 bases from J, with 10 bases in between. The germline V gene encodes CDR1 SGDLS and CDR2 YYNGEE. The CDR3 coding sequence is TGTGCCAGCAGCGTAGGCGGAGGGGGCTACGAGCAGTACTTC. Its protein product is CASSVGGGGYEQYF.

The chain uses TRBV7-8 and TRBJ2-7, with no clear D. Trimming removed 1 base from V and 1 base from J, with 14 bases in between. This CDR3 is 16 amino acids long. Germline CDR1 is SGHVS and CDR2 is FQNEAQ. CDR3 sequence (DNA): TGTGCCAGCAGCTTAGGGTATTCGGCAGTGTCCTACGAGCAGTACTTC. Translated, it gives CASSLGYSAVSYEQYF. Using reference TRBV7-8 and TRBJ2-7 for the parts outside the CDR3, the full variable domain is GAGVSQSPRYKVAKRGQDVALRCDPISGHVSLFWYQQALGQGPEFLTYFQNEAQLDKSGLPSDRFFAERPEGSVSTLKIQRTQQEDSAVYLCASSLGYSAVSYEQYFGPGTRLTVT.

The V gene is TRBV7-9, the J gene TRBJ2-6; D ambiguous. Trimming cost V 5 bases and J 1 base, with 21 bases left between them. The germline V gene encodes CDR1 SEHNR and CDR2 FQNEAQ (reference sequence). The CDR3 length is 19 residues. This CDR3 is CASSTISTQEPSGANVLTF. CDR3 coding DNA: TGTGCCAGCAGCACAATCAGCACCCAGGAGCCATCTGGGGCCAACGTCCTGACTTTC.

The CDR3 sequence is CASSIDSGNYGYTF. In nucleotides, the CDR3 is TGTGCCAGTAGTATCGACTCGGGGAACTATGGCTACACCTTC. The chain combines TRBV19 with TRBJ1-2; no definite D call. Germline V gene sequence: CDR1 LNHDA, CDR2 SQIVND (reference sequence). Between the trimmed V and J ends, which lost 3 bases and 2 bases, there was a span of 10 bases. The CDR3 has 14 amino acids.

V gene TRBV19 combines with J gene TRBJ2-1; TRBD2 matches 8 bases. The CDR3 sequence is 15 residues long. Unmatched junction bases numbered 5, after V lost 5 bases and J lost 2 bases. CDR1 is LNHDA, CDR2 SQIVND, per germline (reference sequence). Written as DNA, the CDR3 is TGTGCCAGTAGTCAGAGCGGGGGAACCTACAATGAGCAGTTCTTC. Amino acids: CASSQSGGTYNEQFF. Full variable domain (rest looked up from reference TRBV19 and TRBJ2-1): DGGITQSPKYLFRKEGQNVTLSCEQNLNHDAMYWYRQDPGQGLRLIYYSQIVNDFQKGDIAEGYSVSREKKESFPLTVTSAQKNPTAFYLCASSQSGGTYNEQFFGPGTRLTVL.

This sequence joins TRBV25-1 and TRBJ1-1; tentative D call: TRBD1 (5 bases). CDR1 and CDR2 (germline): MGHDK, SYGVNS. This CDR3 spans 13 amino acids. V lost 6 bases, J lost 0 bases, and 8 bases lay in between. The CDR3 loop is CASRGGMNTEAFF. The CDR3 nucleotides read TGTGCCAGCAGGGGGGGAATGAACACTGAAGCTTTCTTT.

The chain carries TRBV7-9 and TRBJ2-7; TRBD1 might be the D (6 bases). V lost 6 bases and J lost 6, with 15 bases in between. Germline CDR1 reads SEHNR; CDR2 reads FQNEAQ (reference sequence). The CDR3 runs 13 residues. The CDR3 nucleotides are TGTGCCAGCAGGAGACAGGAGTCCCGCGAGCAGTACTTC. This encodes CASRRQESREQYF.

This chain links TRBV6-1 with TRBJ2-7; the D gene is possibly TRBD2 (6 bases). In germline, CDR1 is MNHNS, CDR2 SASEGT. The V gene lost 3 bases and the J gene lost 2 bases, with 11 bases spanning the gap. The CDR3 has 14 residues. CDR3 coding DNA: TGTGCCAGCAGTGATCTGGGGGGTGCCTACGAGCAGTACTTC. As protein: CASSDLGGAYEQYF.

DNA of the CDR3: TGTGCCAGCAAGCGGGTCGGGCTCGCGGAGGTGGAGGAAAAACTGTTTTTT. Protein sequence: CASKRVGLAEVEEKLFF. The chain employs TRBV9 and TRBJ1-4, with D uncertain. From germline, CDR1 is SGDLS and CDR2 YYNGEE. CDR3 length equals 17 residues. Trimming stripped 6 bases from V and 8 bases from J, with 26 bases between.

A word on this clone: This CDR3 is also generated by other DNA sequences in the sample. The chain uses TRBV27 and TRBJ2-3; no clear D. Trimming removed 1 base at V and 4 bases at J, with 6 bases between. This CDR3 region has 13 residues. Germline V gene lookup returns CDR1 MNHEY and CDR2 SMNVEV (reference sequence). In nucleotides, the CDR3 is TGTGCCAGCAGTTTATTAGGCGCAGATACGCAGTATTTT. Translated, it gives CASSLLGADTQYF.

The chain combines TRBV28 with TRBJ2-5, with unresolved D. The germline gives CDR1 MDHEN, CDR2 SYDVKM. With 1 base removed from V and 1 base from J, the gap between germline ends came to 7 bases. The CDR3 totals 14 residues. The CDR3: CASSLYHSQETQYF. The CDR3 DNA reads TGTGCCAGCAGTTTATATCACAGCCAAGAGACCCAGTACTTC. Complete variable domain (other parts from reference TRBV28 and TRBJ2-5): DVKVTQSSRYLVKRTGEKVFLECVQDMDHENMFWYRQDPGLGLRLIYFSYDVKMKEKGDIPEGYSVSREKKERFSLILESASTNQTSMYLCASSLYHSQETQYFGPGTRLLVL.